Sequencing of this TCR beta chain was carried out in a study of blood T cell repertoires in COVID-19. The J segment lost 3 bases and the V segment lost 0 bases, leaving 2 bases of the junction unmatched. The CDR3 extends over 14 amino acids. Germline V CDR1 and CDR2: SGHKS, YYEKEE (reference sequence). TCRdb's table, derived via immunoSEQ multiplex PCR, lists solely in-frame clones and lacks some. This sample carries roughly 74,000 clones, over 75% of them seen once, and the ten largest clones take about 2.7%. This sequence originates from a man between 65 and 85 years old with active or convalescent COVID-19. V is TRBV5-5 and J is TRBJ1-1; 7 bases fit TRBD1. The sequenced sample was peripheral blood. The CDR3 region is CASSLARGDTEAFF. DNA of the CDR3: TGTGCCAGCAGCTTGGCCAGGGGGGACACTGAAGCTTTCTTT.